A single sample gave rise to the 17 T cell receptor beta chains below, sequenced in a study of T cells in Graves' hyperthyroidism and ophthalmopathy. TCR beta CDR3 regions were amplified from RNA transcripts. With the HTBI primer set, the TCR CDR3 went through a first round of RT-PCR. TCRdb used MiXCR to reprocess the multiplex PCR reads, holding one entry per CDR3 protein. The sample shows hundreds of thousands of distinct CDR3 sequences, under 25% of them seen only once. The sample consisted of blood. These receptors were taken from a woman aged 65 to 85 with Graves' ophthalmopathy.

This clonotype was counted at least ten times. The chain links TRBV3-1 to TRBJ2-3; TRBD2 might be the D (5 bases). The CDR3 consists of 13 residues. CDR1 LGHDT and CDR2 YNNKEL come from the germline V gene (reference sequence). V was cut by 6 bases and J by 3 bases, with 10 bases left in between. CDR3 protein: CASSRRGTDTQYF. In DNA, the CDR3 is TGTGCCAGCAGTAGACGAGGGACAGATACGCAGTATTTT.

The CDR3 reads CASSLAGGKNQPQHF. The DNA of the CDR3 is TGTGCCAGCAGCTTAGCAGGGGGCAAAAATCAGCCCCAGCATTTT. The rearrangement joins TRBV7-3 to TRBJ1-5, with TRBD1 identical over 8 bases. Germline-derived CDR1 and CDR2 are SGHTA and FQGTGA. The CDR3 is made up of 15 amino acids. Unmatched junction bases numbered 4, after V lost 2 bases and J lost 4 bases.

This clonotype was detected a few times. This chain uses TRBV5-1 with TRBJ1-2, with 7 positions matching TRBD1. In germline, CDR1 is SGHRS, CDR2 YFSETQ. CDR3 length: 14 residues. J was trimmed by 7 bases and V by 6 bases; bases with no gene match: 12. The CDR3 sequence: CASTLTGVASGYTF. The CDR3 DNA is TGCGCCAGCACCCTAACAGGGGTTGCCTCTGGCTACACCTTC.

Only a few counts were recorded for this clonotype. The V and J genes are TRBV24-1 and TRBJ2-4; maybe TRBD2 (6 bases). This CDR3 is built from 15 residues. Germline V gene sequence: CDR1 KGHDR, CDR2 SFDVKD. Trimming pared 3 bases from V and 7 bases from J, leaving 15 bases between. CDR3 loop: CATSDRRAPGNIQYF. The CDR3 DNA reads as TGTGCCACCAGTGATAGGAGGGCGCCGGGTAACATTCAGTACTTC.

J is TRBJ2-6 and V is TRBV2, with 7 nucleotides matching TRBD1. Germline V gives CDR1 SNHLY, CDR2 FYNNEI. This CDR3 is built from 17 residues. V was clipped by 10 bases and J by 0 bases; unmatched bases: 12. DNA for the CDR3: TGTGCCACCCCCAGGGGGACCGTAAGCTCTGGGGCCAACGTCCTGACTTTC. Protein: CATPRGTVSSGANVLTF.

The J gene is TRBJ1-3, the V gene TRBV6-2 or TRBV6-3, with 9 bases identical to TRBD1. The length of the CDR3 is 16 residues. Germline lookup yields CDR1 MNHEY and CDR2 SVGEGT. V was pared by 4 bases and J by 0 bases, with 4 bases of the junction left unmatched. Here the CDR3 reads CASSFGTGRSGNTIYF. DNA for the CDR3: TGTGCCAGCAGTTTCGGGACAGGGCGCTCTGGAAACACCATATATTTT.

This clonotype was counted many times. The rearrangement uses TRBV20-1 and TRBJ2-7; 16 nucleotides agree with TRBD2. This CDR3 contains 15 residues. Trimming cost V 5 bases and J 7 bases; bases outside gene matches: 8. Germline CDR1 reads DFQATT; CDR2 reads SNEGSKA (reference sequence). The CDR3 is CSAAGLAGGLREQYF. The CDR3 bases are TGCAGTGCTGCGGGACTAGCGGGAGGGCTAAGGGAGCAGTACTTC.

This clonotype was seen ten or more times. This chain connects TRBV20-1 to TRBJ1-1, with 8 bases identical to TRBD1. Germline V CDR1 and CDR2: DFQATT, SNEGSKA (reference sequence). Trimming took 5 bases from V and 1 from J; bases not matched to a gene: 9. The length of the CDR3 is 15 residues. This CDR3 is CSADRSGTGNTEAFF. The CDR3 DNA is TGCAGTGCTGATCGTTCCGGGACAGGGAACACTGAAGCTTTCTTT.

This clonotype has only a few counts. The chain uses TRBV7-2 and TRBJ1-2, with D possibly TRBD1 on 5 matching bases. Germline V gene lookup returns CDR1 SGHTA and CDR2 FQGNSA. Trimming took 1 base from V and 4 from J, leaving 10 bases between them. This CDR3 is 14 amino acids long. The CDR3 DNA is TGTGCCAGCAGCTTAGAGGTCGGGGGCTATGGCTACACCTTC. It codes for CASSLEVGGYGYTF.

This clonotype was seen a handful of times. The chain is built from TRBV7-8 and TRBJ2-2, with no clear D. The CDR3 contains 14 residues. Germline V gene lookup returns CDR1 SGHVS and CDR2 FQNEAQ. V was pared by 3 bases and J by 4 bases, with 9 bases between. The CDR3 nucleotides read TGTGCCAGCAGCTTCCTTGGGGTCACCGGGGAGCTGTTTTTT. Its translation is CASSFLGVTGELFF. Together with reference TRBV7-8 and TRBJ2-2, the CDR3 gives the full variable domain: GAGVSQSPRYKVAKRGQDVALRCDPISGHVSLFWYQQALGQGPEFLTYFQNEAQLDKSGLPSDRFFAERPEGSVSTLKIQRTQQEDSAVYLCASSFLGVTGELFFGEGSRLTVL.

The chain has TRBV27 and TRBJ1-4, with D possibly being TRBD1 (6 bases). The CDR3 extends over 14 amino acids. V was pared by 4 bases and J by 8 bases, with 14 bases between. CDR1 and CDR2 (germline): MNHEY, SMNVEV (reference sequence). The CDR3 sequence: CASSSPRGGEKLFF. The CDR3 DNA reads as TGTGCCAGCAGTTCCCCCCGAGGGGGGGAAAAACTGTTTTTT.

Notes on this clonotype: The junction and the germline gene differ at one end; a read error may be behind it. The chain joins TRBV7-8 to TRBJ2-1; 8 bases fit TRBD1. The CDR3 is made up of 15 amino acids. Germline V CDR1 and CDR2: SGHVS, FQNEAQ. CDR3: CASRLGQGAYNEQFF. The CDR3 region has the DNA TGTGCCAGCAGATTAGGACAGGGTGCCTACAATGAGCAGTTCTTC.

V and J are TRBV5-1 and TRBJ2-5; 9 nucleotides agree with TRBD2. V lost 3 bases to trimming and J lost 1 base; unmatched junction nucleotides: 10. CDR3 length: 17 residues. Germline CDR1 reads SGHRS; CDR2 reads YFSETQ. Here the CDR3 reads CASSSAPSGMGQETQYF. The CDR3 DNA follows: TGCGCCAGCAGCTCAGCCCCTAGCGGGATGGGCCAAGAGACCCAGTACTTC.

This clonotype showed up just a few times. This chain connects TRBV3-1 to TRBJ1-1; D gene unclear. The CDR3 consists of 11 residues. Trimming left V 1 base short and J 7 bases short, with 4 bases between. Germline values: CDR1 LGHDT, CDR2 YNNKEL (reference sequence). The CDR3 here is CASSQVGEAFF. The CDR3 DNA follows: TGTGCCAGCAGCCAAGTAGGTGAAGCTTTCTTT. Combining the CDR3 with reference TRBV3-1 and TRBJ1-1 gives the whole variable domain DTAVSQTPKYLVTQMGNDKSIKCEQNLGHDTMYWYKQDSKKFLKIMFSYNNKELIINETVPNRFSPKSPDKAHLNLHINSLELGDSAVYFCASSQVGEAFFGQGTRLTVV.

This clonotype was picked up many times. The rearrangement joins TRBV5-5 to TRBJ2-1, with TRBD1 matching 8 bases. This CDR3 has 13 amino acids. Germline values: CDR1 SGHKS, CDR2 YYEKEE (reference sequence). V shed 1 base, J shed 9 bases, and the junction held 3 bases outside the gene matches. CDR3 amino acids: CASSLTGGSEQFF. CDR3 sequence (DNA): TGTGCCAGCAGCTTGACAGGGGGAAGTGAGCAGTTCTTC.

The chain uses TRBV9 and TRBJ1-5; D not resolved. Between the trimmed V and J ends, which lost 0 bases and 4 bases, there was a span of 8 bases. Germline CDR1 is SGDLS and CDR2 is YYNGEE. The CDR3 runs 14 residues. This chain's CDR3 is CASSVASTNQPQHF. Written as DNA, the CDR3 is TGTGCCAGCAGCGTAGCCAGCACGAATCAGCCCCAGCATTTT. Together with reference TRBV9 and TRBJ1-5, the CDR3 gives the full variable domain: DSGVTQTPKHLITATGQRVTLRCSPRSGDLSVYWYQQSLDQGLQFLIQYYNGEERAKGNILERFSAQQFPDLHSELNLSSLELGDSALYFCASSVASTNQPQHFGDGTRLSIL.

The chain is built from TRBV28 and TRBJ1-4; tentatively, D is TRBD1 (5 bases). The germline V gene encodes CDR1 MDHEN and CDR2 SYDVKM. V was clipped by 4 bases and J by 11 bases, with 17 bases between them. This CDR3 spans 14 amino acids. CDR3 in amino acids: CASSSGGSSGKLFF. DNA of the CDR3: TGTGCCAGCAGTTCGGGGGGTTCGTCGGGTAAACTGTTTTTT.